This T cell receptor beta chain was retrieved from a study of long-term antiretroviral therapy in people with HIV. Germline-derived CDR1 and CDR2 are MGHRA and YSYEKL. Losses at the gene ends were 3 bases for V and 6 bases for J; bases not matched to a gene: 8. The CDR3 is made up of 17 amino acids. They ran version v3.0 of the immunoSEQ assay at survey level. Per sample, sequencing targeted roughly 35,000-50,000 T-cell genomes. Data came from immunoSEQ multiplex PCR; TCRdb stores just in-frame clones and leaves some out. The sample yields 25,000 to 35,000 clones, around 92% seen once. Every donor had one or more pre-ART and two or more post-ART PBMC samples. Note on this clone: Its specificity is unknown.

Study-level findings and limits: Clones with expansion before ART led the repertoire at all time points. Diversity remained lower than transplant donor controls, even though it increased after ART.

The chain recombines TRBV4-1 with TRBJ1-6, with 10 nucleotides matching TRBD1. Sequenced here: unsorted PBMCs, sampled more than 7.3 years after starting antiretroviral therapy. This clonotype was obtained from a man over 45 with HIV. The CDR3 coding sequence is TGCGCCAGCAGCCAGGGGGGACAGGGGTATTTTAATTCACCCCTCCACTTT. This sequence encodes CASSQGGQGYFNSPLHF.